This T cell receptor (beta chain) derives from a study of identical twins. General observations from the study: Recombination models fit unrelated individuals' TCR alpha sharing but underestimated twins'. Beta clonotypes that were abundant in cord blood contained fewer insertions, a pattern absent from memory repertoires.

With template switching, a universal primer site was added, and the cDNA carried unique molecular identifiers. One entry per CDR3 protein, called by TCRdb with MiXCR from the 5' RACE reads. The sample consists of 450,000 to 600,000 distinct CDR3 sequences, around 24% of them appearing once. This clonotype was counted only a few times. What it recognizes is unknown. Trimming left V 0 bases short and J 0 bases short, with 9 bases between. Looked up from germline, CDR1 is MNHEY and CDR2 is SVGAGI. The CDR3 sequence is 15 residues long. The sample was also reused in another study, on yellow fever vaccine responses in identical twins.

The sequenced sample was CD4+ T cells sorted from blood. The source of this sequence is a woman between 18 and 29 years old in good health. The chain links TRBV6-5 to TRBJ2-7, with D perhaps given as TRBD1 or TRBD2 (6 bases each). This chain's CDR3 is CASSYSRGVSYEQYF. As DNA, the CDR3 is TGTGCCAGCAGTTACTCAAGGGGGGTCTCCTACGAGCAGTACTTC.